This TCR beta chain was captured by sequencing in a study of cytomegalovirus exposure and HLA in healthy donors. 13 Jbeta primers and 60 Vbeta primers were used for the PCR. Profiled with immunoSEQ multiplex PCR; TCRdb holds only in-frame clones, not every one. This sample has over 100,000 clones; roughly 78% occur once, and the top ten carry around 4.2%. There are a few counts of this clone. Per the germline V gene, CDR1 is SEHNR and CDR2 is FQNEAQ (reference sequence). The germline V and J ends were trimmed by 0 bases and 7 bases, with 10 bases remaining between them. This CDR3 comprises 13 residues.

Sample: PBMCs. V and J are TRBV7-9 and TRBJ2-7, with D possibly being TRBD2 (5 bases). This sequence originates from a man aged 45-65 years in good health and CMV-seropositive. CDR3 bases: TGTGCCAGCAGCTTAGCGATAGCGTGGGAGCAGTACTTC. It translates to CASSLAIAWEQYF.